This TCR beta chain was sequenced in a study of cytomegalovirus exposure and HLA in healthy donors. The CDR3 loop spans 16 amino acids. CDR1 is SGHAT, CDR2 FQNNGV, per germline. Trimming took off 1 base at V and 7 bases at J, with 20 bases between the two ends. This clone was counted only a few times. The PCR had 60 Vbeta and 13 Jbeta primers. Sequencing used immunoSEQ multiplex PCR; TCRdb keeps in-frame clones, though not all of them. The sample holds 200,000 to 250,000 clones, about three quarters seen once. The sequencing sample was made of PBMCs. This rearrangement joins TRBV11-2 to TRBJ2-7; D not resolved. The source is a woman aged 60 to 75 in good health and CMV-seropositive. CDR3 bases: TGTGCCAGCAGCTTAGGATATTCGAGCGCTGCGAGGGAGCAGTACTTC. Amino acid sequence: CASSLGYSSAAREQYF.